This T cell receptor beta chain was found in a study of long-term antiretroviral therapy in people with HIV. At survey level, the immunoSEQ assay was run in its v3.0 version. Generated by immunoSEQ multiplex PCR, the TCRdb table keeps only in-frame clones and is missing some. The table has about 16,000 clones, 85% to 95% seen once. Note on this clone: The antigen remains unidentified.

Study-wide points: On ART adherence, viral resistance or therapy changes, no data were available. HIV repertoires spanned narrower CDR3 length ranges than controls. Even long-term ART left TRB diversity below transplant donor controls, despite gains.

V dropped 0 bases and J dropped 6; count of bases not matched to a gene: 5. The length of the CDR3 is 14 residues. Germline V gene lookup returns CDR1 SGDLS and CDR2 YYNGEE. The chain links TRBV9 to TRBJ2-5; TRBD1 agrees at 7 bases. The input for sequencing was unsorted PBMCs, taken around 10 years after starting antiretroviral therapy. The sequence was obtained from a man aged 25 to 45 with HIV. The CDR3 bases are TGTGCCAGCAGCGTAGCCTACAGGGGCCAGACCCAGTACTTC. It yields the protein CASSVAYRGQTQYF.